This is a list of T cell receptor beta chains from one sample in a study of cytomegalovirus exposure and HLA in healthy donors. The assay was immunoSEQ multiplex PCR, and TCRdb's table has in-frame clones only and misses some. The sample yields 170,000 or so clones, over 75% seen once. Sequencing was performed on PBMCs. These receptors all come from a woman between 45 and 60 years old in good health and CMV-seropositive. The conserved cysteine and the conserved F or W are not part of the CDR3 here.

J gene | V gene | CDR3 protein
TRBJ2-7 | TRBV4-3 | ASSQVATLAYEQY
TRBJ1-1 | TRBV18 | ASSPGTGEAF
TRBJ1-2 | TRBV18 | ASSPPSGTGRKHGYT
TRBJ2-1 | TRBV5-1 | ASSFNAAEEF
TRBJ2-7 | TRBV7-8 | ASSLSSYEQY
TRBJ1-6 | TRBV30 | AWKGTGGSPLH
TRBJ1-2 | TRBV28 | ASRPDRVGGYT
TRBJ2-7 | TRBV5-1 | ASSLELAGGRVQY
TRBJ2-7 | TRBV4-3 | ASSPSGTGETYEQY
TRBJ2-3 | TRBV19 | ASSISGGPTDTQY
TRBJ2-5 | TRBV27 | ASRSQGGGPTQY
TRBJ1-2 | TRBV19 | ASSTRTGGPYYGYT
TRBJ1-2 | TRBV5-6 | ASSPNGYGYT
TRBJ1-1 | TRBV6-6 | ASSFGLLNTEAF
TRBJ1-2 | TRBV19 | ASSLKEIAYGYT
TRBJ1-1 | TRBV28 | ASSFWGGAPDTGKNTEAF
TRBJ1-2 | TRBV6-4 | ASSDSEFWGPNYGYT
TRBJ1-3 | TRBV7-8 | ASSPRQANSGNTIY
TRBJ2-7 | TRBV7-2 | ASSSQADGEQY
TRBJ2-1 | TRBV7-6 | ASSLAGTSGYNEQF
TRBJ2-7 | TRBV11-2 | ASSLGALEGQY
TRBJ1-1 | TRBV30 | AWRTFITGGVNTEAF
TRBJ2-1 | TRBV27 | ASSSTGLNEQF
TRBJ2-1 | TRBV18 | ASSPLELSHNEQF
TRBJ1-5 | TRBV19 | ASSPPGQDYQPQH
TRBJ2-1 | TRBV5-4 | ASSLVSGNNEQF
TRBJ1-5 | TRBV7-6 | ASSSGPQGQPQH
TRBJ2-1 | TRBV28 | ASSLLGTSGINEQF
TRBJ2-6 | TRBV19 | ASNRVDSGANVLT